Following are 10 T cell receptor beta chains from one sample sequenced in a study of control samples from healthy donors and cancer patients (dated by TCRdb to the early 2020s). The library was obtained by the immunoSEQ multiplex PCR assay. TCRdb stores this immuneACCESS table with in-frame sequences only. Part of the clones is absent; in the studies checked, under half of the shortfall reflects unresolved V genes, and no reason is known for the rest. The sample table records some 130,000 clones; over 85% of these occur just once. The ten largest clones represent 11% of the sample. What was sequenced was blood. The source is a man aged 25-40 years in good health.

J is TRBJ1-5 and V is TRBV21-1. TRBV21-1 is listed as a pseudogene. The CDR3 is 19 residues long. The CDR3 DNA is TGTGCCAGCAGCAAAGTGAGGACTGGGGAGGGGCGTCGAAGTCAGCCCCAGCATTTT. It specifies CASSKVRTGEGRRSQPQHF.

The V call is TRBV6-5, the J call TRBJ1-5, with no clear D. The CDR3 has 14 residues. The germline V gene encodes CDR1 MNHEY and CDR2 SVGAGI. V was clipped by 6 bases and J by 0 bases, with 9 bases between them. The CDR3 coding sequence is TGTGCCAGCAGCCCACGCTATAGCAATCAGCCCCAGCATTTT. This translates into CASSPRYSNQPQHF.

This sequence joins TRBV28 and TRBJ2-2; weak D call: TRBD2 (5 bases). Germline CDR1 and CDR2: MDHEN and SYDVKM. This CDR3 has 16 amino acids. Trimming cost V 6 bases and J 8 bases, with 22 bases left between them. The CDR3 DNA reads as TGTGCCAGCAGCACCCGAACACCCCTGAGGGTTGGGGAGCTGTTTTTT. Translation: CASSTRTPLRVGELFF.

The genes are TRBV5-8 and TRBJ2-1; D is undetermined. The CDR3 sequence is 16 residues long. V lost 4 bases and J 8 bases, leaving 22 bases between the germline ends. The germline CDR1 and CDR2 sequences are SGHTS and YDEGEE. CDR3 sequence: CASSIGVGLFVDEQFF. For the CDR3, the DNA is TGTGCCAGCAGCATTGGGGTCGGGTTATTTGTCGATGAGCAGTTCTTC.

This chain joins TRBV6-5 and TRBJ2-7; 7 bases agree with TRBD1. CDR1 is MNHEY and CDR2 is SVGAGI in the germline V gene. Unmatched junction bases numbered 8, after V lost 6 bases and J lost 0 bases. This CDR3 spans 15 amino acids. The CDR3 DNA reads as TGTGCCAGCAGATTAATACAGGGGAGCTCCTACGAGCAGTACTTC. It encodes CASRLIQGSSYEQYF.

The chain uses TRBV7-2 and TRBJ2-7, with D perhaps given as TRBD1 or TRBD2 (5 bases each). CDR1 is SGHTA and CDR2 is FQGNSA in the germline V gene. The CDR3 is 14 amino acids. Trimming shortened V by 2 bases and J by 7 bases, and 15 bases separated the two germline ends. CDR3 sequence: CASSLRDHLSEQYF. The CDR3 DNA reads as TGTGCCAGCAGCTTACGGGACCACCTTTCGGAGCAGTACTTC. Using reference TRBV7-2 and TRBJ2-7 for the parts outside the CDR3, the full variable domain is GAGVSQSPSNKVTEKGKDVELRCDPISGHTALYWYRQSLGQGLEFLIYFQGNSAPDKSGLPSDRFSAERTGGSVSTLTIQRTQQEDSAVYLCASSLRDHLSEQYFGPGTRLTVT.

The chain joins TRBV24-1 to TRBJ2-1; D tentatively reads TRBD1 or TRBD2 (5 bases each). There are 13 residues in the CDR3. The germline CDR1 and CDR2 sequences are KGHDR and SFDVKD. Trimming took off 1 base at V and 8 bases at J, with 8 bases between the two ends. Written as DNA, the CDR3 is TGTGCCACCAGTGATTTCTGGGGGTATGAGCAGTTCTTC. Translation gives CATSDFWGYEQFF.

The chain joins TRBV9 to TRBJ2-1, with D possibly being TRBD1 (8 bases). The CDR3 is made up of 21 amino acids. Trimming took 3 bases from V and 6 from J, leaving 34 bases between them. The germline gives CDR1 SGDLS, CDR2 YYNGEE. CDR3 sequence reads: CASSADRGFLGEGGPGNEQFF. CDR3 DNA sequence: TGTGCCAGCAGCGCCGACAGGGGTTTTTTGGGGGAGGGGGGTCCTGGCAATGAGCAGTTCTTC.

The CDR3 region has the DNA TGTGCCAGCAGTTCAGACAGTCATCAGCCCCAGCATTTT. Translating it yields CASSSDSHQPQHF. This chain connects TRBV12-3 or TRBV12-4 to TRBJ1-5; weak D call: TRBD1 (5 bases). The V end lost 4 bases, the J end lost 5 bases, and 9 bases lay between the germline ends. The CDR3 has 13 amino acids.

J is TRBJ2-2 and V is TRBV6-4; D is undetermined. CDR1 and CDR2 from the germline V gene are MRHNA and SNTAGT. V lost 4 bases to trimming and J lost 3 bases, with 9 bases between them. The CDR3 runs 14 residues. The chain's CDR3 is CASSVSHYTGELFF. In nucleotides, the CDR3 is TGTGCCAGCAGTGTTTCTCATTACACCGGGGAGCTGTTTTTT.